This entry features one T cell receptor beta chain sequence. Antigen: not known. This specimen comes from a study of cytomegalovirus exposure and HLA in healthy donors. Study results and limitations: According to an earlier analysis, most TCR beta V segments yielded productive rearrangements about 90% or about 30% of the time. A later analysis, which compared TCR beta chains of equal frequency, found the HLA-associated ones more clonally expanded.

In the PCR, 60 Vbeta and 13 Jbeta primers were used. TCRdb's copy holds only in-frame clones and misses some; the assay was immunoSEQ multiplex PCR. The sample shows approximately 120,000 clones, approximately 78% of them seen only once. Germline loops: CDR1 SQVTM, CDR2 ANQGSEA. This CDR3 contains 13 residues. V gave up 5 bases and J gave up 5 bases, with 12 bases separating them. The sequenced sample was PBMCs. The chain links TRBV29-1 to TRBJ2-2; TRBD2 might be the D (5 bases). The clonotype originates from a woman aged 25-40 years in good health and CMV-seronegative. The CDR3 DNA is TGCAGCGTTAGAAGAGGGAATACCGGGGAGCTGTTTTTT. Protein sequence: CSVRRGNTGELFF.